These T cell receptor beta chains were read from a single sample in a study of blood T cell repertoires in COVID-19. The assay was immunoSEQ multiplex PCR, and TCRdb's table has in-frame clones only and misses some. The repertoire holds hundreds of thousands of clones, with roughly nine tenths as singletons. The sample consisted of PBMCs or T cells enriched from blood (not recorded which). These TCRs come from a woman between 50 and 59 years old who had recovered from COVID-19. The CDR3 runs from the conserved cysteine through the conserved F or W. D genes are given only for firm matches. The size of a clone is reported for some rows only, either as once, few or many, or as a class for expanded clones.

cdr3_nt: TGTGCCAGCAGCATTAGCGGGACGGGCAATGAGCAGTTCTTC
cdr3_aa: CASSISGTGNEQFF
d_call: TRBD2
j_call: TRBJ2-1
clone_size: NA
v_call: TRBV7-9

cdr3_nt: TGTGCCAGCAGTTACTACAGGGTTCAGCCCCAGCATTTT
cdr3_aa: CASSYYRVQPQHF
d_call: NA
j_call: TRBJ1-5
clone_size: NA
v_call: TRBV28

cdr3_nt: TGTGCCACCAGCGAGGCGGGGGACTCCTACGAGCAGTACTTC
cdr3_aa: CATSEAGDSYEQYF
d_call: TRBD2
j_call: TRBJ2-7
clone_size: few
v_call: TRBV15

cdr3_nt: TGTGCCAGCTCAGGACGGGGGGAGTCTTATAGCAATCAGCCCCAGCATTTT
cdr3_aa: CASSGRGESYSNQPQHF
d_call: NA
j_call: TRBJ1-5
clone_size: NA
v_call: TRBV18

cdr3_nt: TGTGCCAGCAGCTTGTGGCAGGGGGAGACCCAGTACTTC
cdr3_aa: CASSLWQGETQYF
d_call: NA
j_call: TRBJ2-5
clone_size: NA
v_call: TRBV5-4

cdr3_nt: TGTGCCAGCACCGATTTACAGGGGCCCACAGATACGCAGTATTTT
cdr3_aa: CASTDLQGPTDTQYF
d_call: TRBD1
j_call: TRBJ2-3
clone_size: NA
v_call: TRBV6-5

cdr3_nt: TGTGCCAGCAGCCAAGCCACCTACGAGCAGTACTTC
cdr3_aa: CASSQATYEQYF
d_call: NA
j_call: TRBJ2-7
clone_size: NA
v_call: TRBV3-1/TRBV3-2

cdr3_nt: TGTGCCAGCAGTGATTTGACAGGGGGAGGCTACACCTTC
cdr3_aa: CASSDLTGGGYTF
d_call: TRBD1
j_call: TRBJ1-2
clone_size: NA
v_call: TRBV6-1

cdr3_nt: TGTGCCAGCACCGACTCCGGGACTCAGAGGAACACTGAAGCTTTCTTT
cdr3_aa: CASTDSGTQRNTEAFF
d_call: NA
j_call: TRBJ1-1
clone_size: NA
v_call: TRBV3-1/TRBV3-2

cdr3_nt: TGTGCCATCAGTGAGTCAGGGGCAGGGGGCGGCGGAGCTTTCTTT
cdr3_aa: CAISESGAGGGGAFF
d_call: TRBD1
j_call: TRBJ1-1
clone_size: few
v_call: TRBV10-3

cdr3_nt: TGCGCCAGCAGCCAAGGTCCCTCGGGCACCGGGGAGCTGTTTTTT
cdr3_aa: CASSQGPSGTGELFF
d_call: NA
j_call: TRBJ2-2
clone_size: NA
v_call: TRBV4-3

cdr3_nt: TGTGCCAGCAGTTTCGCTAGCGCAACCTACGAGCAGTACTTC
cdr3_aa: CASSFASATYEQYF
d_call: NA
j_call: TRBJ2-7
clone_size: NA
v_call: TRBV28

cdr3_nt: TGTGCCAGTAGTATCCGACAGAGCACTGAAGCTTTCTTT
cdr3_aa: CASSIRQSTEAFF
d_call: NA
j_call: TRBJ1-1
clone_size: NA
v_call: TRBV19

cdr3_nt: TGTGCCACCAGTGATTCGGGACAGGGGGCCGGTCAGCCCCAGCATTTT
cdr3_aa: CATSDSGQGAGQPQHF
d_call: TRBD1
j_call: TRBJ1-5
clone_size: NA
v_call: TRBV24-1

cdr3_nt: TGCGCCAGCAGCCCCAGCGGCCGCGGCACAGATACGCAGTATTTT
cdr3_aa: CASSPSGRGTDTQYF
d_call: NA
j_call: TRBJ2-3
clone_size: few
v_call: TRBV5-1

cdr3_nt: TGTGCCAGCAGCCAGCAAGACAGGGAGTACGAGCAGTACTTC
cdr3_aa: CASSQQDREYEQYF
d_call: TRBD1
j_call: TRBJ2-7
clone_size: NA
v_call: TRBV5-4

cdr3_nt: TGTGCCAGCAGTCGACCCGGGACAGGGGCCTTCAATGAGCAGTTCTTC
cdr3_aa: CASSRPGTGAFNEQFF
d_call: TRBD1
j_call: TRBJ2-1
clone_size: NA
v_call: TRBV6-2/TRBV6-3

cdr3_nt: TGTGCCAGCAGACCTCCGCCAGGGGGGACCGCCTACGAGCAGTACTTC
cdr3_aa: CASRPPPGGTAYEQYF
d_call: NA
j_call: TRBJ2-7
clone_size: NA
v_call: TRBV28

cdr3_nt: TGTGCCAGCAGTTCCTGGGACAGCAACAATCAGCCCCAGCATTTT
cdr3_aa: CASSSWDSNNQPQHF
d_call: TRBD1
j_call: TRBJ1-5
clone_size: NA
v_call: TRBV6-2/TRBV6-3

cdr3_nt: TGCAGTGCTAGTGCAAAGGAGACTCTAGCGGTCATATCCTACAATGAGCAGTTCTTC
cdr3_aa: CSASAKETLAVISYNEQFF
d_call: TRBD2
j_call: TRBJ2-1
clone_size: NA
v_call: TRBV20-1

cdr3_nt: TGCGCCAGCAGCCAAGGGACTAGCGGGAGTAATTACGAGCAGTACTTC
cdr3_aa: CASSQGTSGSNYEQYF
d_call: TRBD2
j_call: TRBJ2-7
clone_size: NA
v_call: TRBV4-3

cdr3_nt: TGTGCCAGCAGCTCCTATGGGGGACTAGCGGGAGAGTGGTACTTC
cdr3_aa: CASSSYGGLAGEWYF
d_call: TRBD2
j_call: TRBJ2-7
clone_size: NA
v_call: TRBV5-6